Below are 19 T cell receptor beta chains sequenced from a single sample in a study of post-analysis software for immune sequencing data. Study-wide points: Included in a set of roughly five TRBV segments more frequent in patients than controls were TRBV5-6, TRBV5-1 and TRBV20-1.

Researchers reported that TCR beta cDNA libraries carried unique molecular identifiers. From the PCR reads, TCRdb called clonotypes with MiXCR, one entry per CDR3 protein. The sample comprises approximately 690,000 distinct CDR3 sequences, 55% to 70% of which are singletons, and over 9% rests with the top ten. No antigen is known for these receptors. The sequenced sample consisted of blood. These receptors came from a girl under 10 years old with multiple sclerosis.

The chain carries TRBV29-1 and TRBJ2-5; 13 bases map to TRBD2. The DNA end is more similar to TRBJ2-7, so the J call may be wrong. The CDR3 runs 15 residues. CDR1 is SQVTM and CDR2 is ANQGSEA in the germline V gene. The DNA of the CDR3 is TGCAGCGTGTTGGGGACTAGCGGGATCGCCAACGAGCAGTACTTC. This sequence encodes CSVLGTSGIANEQYF.

J is TRBJ1-2 and V is TRBV29-1; D is perhaps TRBD1 (6 bases). This CDR3 is built from 12 residues. CDR1 and CDR2 (germline): SQVTM, ANQGSEA. V lost 6 bases, J lost 7 bases, and 15 bases lay in between. The CDR3 DNA follows: TGCAGCGTGGGTCAAGGGGGGTCTGGCTACACCTTC. This gives the protein CSVGQGGSGYTF.

This clonotype showed up just once. The genes are TRBV16 and TRBJ1-1; D remains unclear. Germline-derived CDR1 and CDR2 are KGHSY and FQNENV. This CDR3 has 14 amino acids. The V gene lost 3 bases and the J gene lost 4 bases, with 12 bases spanning the gap. CDR3 DNA: TGTGCCAGCAGCCATAATAACCCGATCACTGAAGCTTTCTTT. Protein sequence: CASSHNNPITEAFF.

Written as DNA, the CDR3 is TGTGCCAGCAATGTCGGACAGGGGGACAGAGAGACCCAGTACTTC. Its translation is CASNVGQGDRETQYF. This chain connects TRBV6-5 to TRBJ2-5, with 10 bases that match TRBD1. From germline, CDR1 is MNHEY and CDR2 SVGAGI. The CDR3 is made up of 15 amino acids. The trim removed 7 bases at V and 4 bases at J, leaving 9 bases unmatched.

This chain connects TRBV7-2 to TRBJ2-3; 8 positions match TRBD2. The CDR3 runs 15 residues. V lost 4 bases and J lost 6; bases outside the gene matches: 9. Looked up from germline, CDR1 is SGHTA and CDR2 is FQGNSA. The CDR3 loop is CASSSPGLGQDTQYF. CDR3 DNA sequence: TGTGCCAGCAGCTCGCCGGGACTAGGTCAGGATACGCAGTATTTT.

The table lists this clonotype with a few counts. The J gene is TRBJ2-7, the V gene TRBV6-1; tentative D call: TRBD1 (6 bases). Per germline, CDR1 MNHNS and CDR2 SASEGT. CDR3 size: 11 residues. The V gene lost 8 bases and the J gene lost 3 bases, with 8 bases spanning the gap. The CDR3 loop is CASVQGYEQYF. In nucleotides, the CDR3 is TGTGCCAGCGTACAGGGCTACGAGCAGTACTTC.

Only a few counts were recorded for this clonotype. The CDR3 loop reads CASNPSGGYNEQFF. CDR3 coding DNA: TGTGCCAGCAATCCTAGCGGGGGGTACAATGAGCAGTTCTTC. The chain recombines TRBV25-1 with TRBJ2-1, with 11 bases aligning to TRBD2. CDR1 and CDR2 from the germline V gene are MGHDK and SYGVNS. The J segment lost 4 bases and the V segment lost 7 bases, leaving 3 bases of the junction unmatched. CDR3 length equals 14 residues.

In its sample, this clonotype was seen a few times. J is TRBJ2-1 and V is TRBV12-3 or TRBV12-4, with 14 bases aligning to TRBD2. The CDR3 has 16 residues. Trimming cost V 5 bases and J 8 bases; bases outside gene matches: 8. The DNA for the CDR3 is TGTGCCAGCAGTCCGCCGGGACTAGCGGGAGTTGATGAGCAGTTCTTC. It yields the protein CASSPPGLAGVDEQFF.

This clonotype showed up many times. The chain joins TRBV12-3 or TRBV12-4 to TRBJ2-1; D is unresolved. V lost 6 bases and J lost 8, with 8 bases in between. This CDR3 has 11 amino acids. CDR3 amino acids: CASSLGHEQFF. CDR3 nucleotides: TGTGCCAGCAGCTTGGGTCATGAGCAGTTCTTC.

This clonotype was recorded a few times. The gene calls are TRBV2 and TRBJ2-1; D might be TRBD2 (5 bases). The V end lost 10 bases, the J end lost 0 bases, and 10 bases lay between the germline ends. The CDR3 has 13 amino acids. The germline V gene has CDR1 SNHLY and CDR2 FYNNEI. The CDR3 sequence is CATTGNSYNEQFF. Written as DNA, the CDR3 is TGTGCCACAACCGGGAACTCCTACAATGAGCAGTTCTTC.

V usage is TRBV7-2 and J usage is TRBJ2-3, with D perhaps matching TRBD2 (6 bases). The CDR3 spans 15 residues. Germline V gene sequence: CDR1 SGHTA, CDR2 FQGNSA. Between the trimmed V and J ends, which lost 5 bases and 6 bases, there was a span of 18 bases. The CDR3 here is CASSPPGLPGDTQYF. In DNA, the CDR3 is TGTGCCAGCAGCCCACCGGGACTGCCAGGGGATACGCAGTATTTT.

This sequence joins TRBV20-1 and TRBJ2-1; unclear D gene. This CDR3 spans 11 amino acids. CDR1 is DFQATT, CDR2 SNEGSKA, per germline (reference sequence). Trimming took 3 bases from V and 9 from J, leaving 9 bases between them. This chain's CDR3 is CSASRATEQFF. For the CDR3, the DNA is TGCAGTGCTAGTCGGGCAACTGAGCAGTTCTTC.

This clonotype was detected only a few times. The J gene is TRBJ1-4, the V gene TRBV7-2; D is unresolved. Germline CDR1 reads SGHTA; CDR2 reads FQGNSA. This CDR3 comprises 17 residues. With 5 bases removed from V and 0 bases from J, the gap between germline ends came to 16 bases. This CDR3 reads CASSLSTGGATNEKLFF. The CDR3 DNA reads TGTGCCAGCAGCCTAAGTACGGGAGGTGCAACTAATGAAAAACTGTTTTTT.

The J gene is TRBJ2-4, the V gene TRBV7-2; 8 nucleotides line up with TRBD2. CDR1 SGHTA and CDR2 FQGNSA come from the germline V gene. With 7 bases clipped from V and 7 bases from J, the junction kept 6 bases outside the gene matches. The CDR3 consists of 13 residues. Written as DNA, the CDR3 is TGTGCCAGCAACACGGGAGGGCCGAACATTCAGTACTTC. It translates to CASNTGGPNIQYF.

A few counts support this clonotype. The J gene is TRBJ1-1, the V gene TRBV4-2; no clear D gene. The CDR3 has 12 residues. CDR1 and CDR2 from the germline V gene are LGHNA and YNFKEQ. The germline V and J ends were trimmed by 1 base and 10 bases, with 10 bases remaining between them. CDR3 protein: CASSQVSLGAFF. In nucleotides, the CDR3 is TGTGCCAGCAGCCAAGTCTCCCTGGGAGCTTTCTTT.

The J gene is TRBJ1-5, the V gene TRBV20-1, with D perhaps matching TRBD1 (5 bases). V lost 2 bases and J 2 bases, leaving 10 bases between the germline ends. Germline assignment: CDR1 DFQATT and CDR2 SNEGSKA (reference sequence). The CDR3 covers 14 residues. CDR3 protein: CSARLGAGNQPQHF. The DNA of the CDR3 is TGCAGTGCTAGATTAGGGGCGGGCAATCAGCCCCAGCATTTT.

The chain joins TRBV12-3 or TRBV12-4 to TRBJ2-7; 9 bases map to TRBD1. The CDR3 runs to 15 residues. After removal of 5 bases from V and 1 base from J, the junction contained 6 bases not matched to a gene. The chain's CDR3 is CASSVGQGPSYEQYF. The CDR3 nucleotides are TGTGCCAGCAGTGTGGGACAGGGCCCTTCCTACGAGCAGTACTTC.

The V gene is TRBV15, the J gene TRBJ2-5; the D gene could be TRBD1 or TRBD2 (6 bases each). Germline-derived CDR1 and CDR2 are LNHNV and YYDKDF (reference sequence). V was shortened by 1 base and J by 11 bases, with 17 bases between the two germline ends. The CDR3 consists of 14 residues. The CDR3 DNA reads TGTGCCACCAGCAGAGTTCGAGGGGGGCGAGAGCAGTACTTC. Translated, it gives CATSRVRGGREQYF.

J is TRBJ2-1 and V is TRBV20-1; 10 nucleotides line up with TRBD2. Germline V CDR1 and CDR2: DFQATT, SNEGSKA (reference sequence). Trimming removed 0 bases from V and 8 bases from J; junction bases left unmatched: 7. The CDR3 runs 15 residues. Here the CDR3 DNA reads TGCAGTGCTAGAGATGAGGCTAGCGGGAGCGATGAGCAGTTCTTC. This codes for CSARDEASGSDEQFF.